This T cell receptor beta chain emerged from a study of Graves' ophthalmopathy and Graves' hyperthyroidism. Amplified TCR beta CDR3 regions were obtained using RNA transcripts as template. Investigators did first-round RT-PCR with HTBI primers, then second-round multiplex PCR. A single record per CDR3 protein comes from TCRdb applying MiXCR to the multiplex PCR reads. The table includes over a million distinct CDR3 sequences, 36% detected once. There are a few counts of this clonotype. V lost 1 base and J lost 5; bases outside the gene matches: 4. CDR1 SNHLY and CDR2 FYNNEI come from the germline V gene. This CDR3 contains 14 residues.

The V and J genes are TRBV2 and TRBJ2-5, with TRBD1 identical over 7 bases. The TCR sequence derives from an adult man with Graves' hyperthyroidism. The specimen was peripheral blood or thyroid tissue (not recorded which). As DNA, the CDR3 is TGTGCCAGCAGTGAAGAGACAGGGACCGAGACCCAGTACTTC. This translates into CASSEETGTETQYF.